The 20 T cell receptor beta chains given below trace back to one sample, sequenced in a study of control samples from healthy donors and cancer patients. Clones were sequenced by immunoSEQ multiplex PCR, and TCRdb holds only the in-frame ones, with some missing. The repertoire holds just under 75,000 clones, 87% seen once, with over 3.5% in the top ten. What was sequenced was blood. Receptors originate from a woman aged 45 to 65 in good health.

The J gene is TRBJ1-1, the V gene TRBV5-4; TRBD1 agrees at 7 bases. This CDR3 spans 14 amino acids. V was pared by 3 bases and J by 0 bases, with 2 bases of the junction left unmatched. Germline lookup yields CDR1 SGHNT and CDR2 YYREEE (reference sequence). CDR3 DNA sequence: TGTGCCAGCAGCTGGGACAGTATGAACACTGAAGCTTTCTTT. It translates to CASSWDSMNTEAFF.

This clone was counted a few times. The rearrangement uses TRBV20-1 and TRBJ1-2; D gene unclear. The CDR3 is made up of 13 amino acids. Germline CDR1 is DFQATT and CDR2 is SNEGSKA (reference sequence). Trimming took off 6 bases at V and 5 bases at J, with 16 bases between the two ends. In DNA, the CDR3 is TGCAGTGCCAGTGGAGGGTTGGGGTATGGCTACACCTTC. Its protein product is CSASGGLGYGYTF.

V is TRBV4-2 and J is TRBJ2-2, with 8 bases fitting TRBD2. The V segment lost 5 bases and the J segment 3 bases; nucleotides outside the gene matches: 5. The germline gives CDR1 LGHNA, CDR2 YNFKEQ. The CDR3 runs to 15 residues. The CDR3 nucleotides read TGTGCCAGCAGCGAGCGGGAGTCGGACACCGGGGAGCTGTTTTTT. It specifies CASSERESDTGELFF.

CDR3 region: CAWGKTGLEQYF. The CDR3 nucleotides are TGTGCCTGGGGAAAGACAGGGCTCGAGCAGTACTTC. The V call is TRBV30, the J call TRBJ2-7, with TRBD1 matching over 7 bases. The ends lost 5 bases at V and 6 bases at J; junction bases unmatched: 7. Per the germline V gene, CDR1 is GTSNPN and CDR2 is SVGIG (reference sequence). CDR3 size: 12 residues.

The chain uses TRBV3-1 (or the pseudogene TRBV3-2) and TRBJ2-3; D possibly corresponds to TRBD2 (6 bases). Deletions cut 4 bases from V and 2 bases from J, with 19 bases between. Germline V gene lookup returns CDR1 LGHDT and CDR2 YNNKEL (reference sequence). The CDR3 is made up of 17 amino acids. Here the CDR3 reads CASSPSWRERVTDTQYF. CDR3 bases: TGTGCCAGCAGCCCCTCCTGGCGGGAACGGGTCACAGATACGCAGTATTTT.

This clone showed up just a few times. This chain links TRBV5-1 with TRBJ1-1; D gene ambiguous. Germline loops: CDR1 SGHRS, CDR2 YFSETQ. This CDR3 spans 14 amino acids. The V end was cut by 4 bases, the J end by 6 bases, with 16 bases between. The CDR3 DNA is TGCGCCAGCAGCCCTACCCGACTTGACGCTGAAGCTTTCTTT. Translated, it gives CASSPTRLDAEAFF.

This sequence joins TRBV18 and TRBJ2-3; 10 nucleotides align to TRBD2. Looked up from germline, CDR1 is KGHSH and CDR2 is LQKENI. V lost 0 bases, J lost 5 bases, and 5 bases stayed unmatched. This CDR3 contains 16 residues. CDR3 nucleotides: TGTGCCAGCTCACCACCGGGGGCTAGCGGGAGAGATACGCAGTATTTT. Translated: CASSPPGASGRDTQYF. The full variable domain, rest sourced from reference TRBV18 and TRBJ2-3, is NAGVMQNPRHLVRRRGQEARLRCSPMKGHSHVYWYRQLPEEGLKFMVYLQKENIIDESGMPKERFSAEFPKEGPSILRIQQVVRGDSAAYFCASSPPGASGRDTQYFGPGTRLTVL.

CDR3 bases: TGTGCCAGTACCCCCCGCGGGAGGGAAGGGACTGAAGCTTTCTTT. It encodes CASTPRGREGTEAFF. The genes are TRBV19 and TRBJ1-1; D is unclear. Trimming left V 7 bases short and J 5 bases short, with 20 bases between. The CDR3 runs to 15 residues. CDR1 LNHDA and CDR2 SQIVND come from the germline V gene (reference sequence).

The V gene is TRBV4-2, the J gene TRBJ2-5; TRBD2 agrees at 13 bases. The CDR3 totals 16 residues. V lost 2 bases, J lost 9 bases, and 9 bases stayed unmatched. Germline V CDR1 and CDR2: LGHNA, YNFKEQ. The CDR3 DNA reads TGTGCCAGCAGCCAAACCGGACTAGCGGGAGATGGGTCCCAGTACTTC. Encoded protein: CASSQTGLAGDGSQYF.

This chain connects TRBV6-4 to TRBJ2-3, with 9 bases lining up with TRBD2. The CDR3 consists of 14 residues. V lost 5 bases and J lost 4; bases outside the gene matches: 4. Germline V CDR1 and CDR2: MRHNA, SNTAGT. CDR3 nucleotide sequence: TGTGCCAGCAGTTCCAGCGGGAGGTCAGATACGCAGTATTTT. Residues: CASSSSGRSDTQYF.

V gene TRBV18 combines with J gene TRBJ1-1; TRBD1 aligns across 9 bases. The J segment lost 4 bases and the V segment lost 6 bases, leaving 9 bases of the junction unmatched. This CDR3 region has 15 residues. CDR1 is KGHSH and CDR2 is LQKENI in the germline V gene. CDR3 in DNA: TGTGCCAGCTCCCCTACCGGGACAGGGAGCACTGAAGCTTTCTTT. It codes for CASSPTGTGSTEAFF.

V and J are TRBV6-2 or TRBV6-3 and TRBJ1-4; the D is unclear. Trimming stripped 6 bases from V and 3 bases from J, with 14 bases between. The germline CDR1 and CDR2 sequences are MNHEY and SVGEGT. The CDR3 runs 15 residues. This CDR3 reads CASRPVTGANEKLFF. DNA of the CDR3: TGTGCCAGCAGACCTGTGACCGGGGCTAATGAAAAACTGTTTTTT.

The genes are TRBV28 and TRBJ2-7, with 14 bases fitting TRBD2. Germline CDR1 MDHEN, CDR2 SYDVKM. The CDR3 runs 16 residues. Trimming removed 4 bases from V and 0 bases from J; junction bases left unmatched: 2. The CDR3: CASSSGTSGSSYEQYF. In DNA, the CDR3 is TGTGCCAGCAGTTCCGGGACTAGCGGGAGCTCCTACGAGCAGTACTTC.

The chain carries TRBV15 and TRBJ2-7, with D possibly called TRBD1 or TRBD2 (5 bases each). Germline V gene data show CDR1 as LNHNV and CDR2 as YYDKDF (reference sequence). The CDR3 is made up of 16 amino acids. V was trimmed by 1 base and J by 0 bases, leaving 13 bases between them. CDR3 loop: CATSRGLGRGSYEQYF. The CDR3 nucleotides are TGTGCCACCAGCAGAGGCCTGGGACGGGGCTCCTACGAGCAGTACTTC.

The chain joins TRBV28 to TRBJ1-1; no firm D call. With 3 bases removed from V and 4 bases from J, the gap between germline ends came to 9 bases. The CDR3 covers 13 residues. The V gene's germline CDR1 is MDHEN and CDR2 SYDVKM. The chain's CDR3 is CASSFGGSTEAFF. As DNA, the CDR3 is TGTGCCAGCAGTTTTGGTGGCAGCACTGAAGCTTTCTTT. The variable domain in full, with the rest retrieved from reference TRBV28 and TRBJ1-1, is DVKVTQSSRYLVKRTGEKVFLECVQDMDHENMFWYRQDPGLGLRLIYFSYDVKMKEKGDIPEGYSVSREKKERFSLILESASTNQTSMYLCASSFGGSTEAFFGQGTRLTVV.

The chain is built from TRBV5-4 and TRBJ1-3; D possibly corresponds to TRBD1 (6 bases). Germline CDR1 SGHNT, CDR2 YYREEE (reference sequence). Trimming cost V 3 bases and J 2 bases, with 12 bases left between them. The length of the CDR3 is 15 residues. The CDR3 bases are TGTGCCAGCAGCTCGTCACAGGGCGCTGGAAACACCATATATTTT. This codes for CASSSSQGAGNTIYF.

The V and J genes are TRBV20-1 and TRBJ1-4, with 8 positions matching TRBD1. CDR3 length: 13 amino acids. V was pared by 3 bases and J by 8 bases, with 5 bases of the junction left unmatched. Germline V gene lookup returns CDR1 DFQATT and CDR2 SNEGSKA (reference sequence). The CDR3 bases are TGCAGTGCTAGTCGTGCAGGGGGCGAAAAACTGTTTTTT. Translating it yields CSASRAGGEKLFF.

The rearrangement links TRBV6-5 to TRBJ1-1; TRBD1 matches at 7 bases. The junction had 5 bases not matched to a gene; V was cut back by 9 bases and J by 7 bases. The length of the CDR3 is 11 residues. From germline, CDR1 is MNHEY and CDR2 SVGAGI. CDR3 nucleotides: TGTGCCAGTGACAGGGAGAGTGAAGCTTTCTTT. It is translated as CASDRESEAFF.

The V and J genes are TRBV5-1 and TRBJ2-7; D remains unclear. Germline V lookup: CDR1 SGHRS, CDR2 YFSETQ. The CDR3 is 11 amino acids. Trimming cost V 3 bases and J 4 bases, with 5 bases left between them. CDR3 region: CASSSQYEQYF. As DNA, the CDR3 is TGCGCCAGCAGCTCCCAGTACGAGCAGTACTTC.

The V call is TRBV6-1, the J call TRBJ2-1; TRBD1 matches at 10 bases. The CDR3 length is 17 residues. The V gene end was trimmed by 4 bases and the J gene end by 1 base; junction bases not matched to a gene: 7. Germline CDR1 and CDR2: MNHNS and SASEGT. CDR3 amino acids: CASSGTRTGGSYNEQFF. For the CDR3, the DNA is TGTGCCAGCAGTGGGACCCGGACAGGGGGTTCCTACAATGAGCAGTTCTTC.